Described below is a single T cell receptor beta chain sequence and its context. The antigen is not known. This entry is derived from a study of cytomegalovirus exposure and HLA in healthy donors. 13 Jbeta primers and 60 Vbeta primers were used for the PCR. Sequencing was performed with immunoSEQ multiplex PCR; in TCRdb, only in-frame clones are kept and a portion is missing. The sample has some 150,000 clones; roughly 80% are singletons. Findings and limits, study-wide: Reported findings show TCR beta sequences accurately forecast HLA-A and HLA-B alleles in most subjects. A later analysis found common viral pathogens apparently linked to several of the most significant clusters.

V lost 0 bases and J lost 3, with 15 bases in between. CDR1 is MGHRA and CDR2 is YSYEKL in the germline V gene. The CDR3 is made up of 17 amino acids. The V call is TRBV4-1, the J call TRBJ1-3; TRBD1 might be the D (6 bases). The receptor's source is a female donor in good health and CMV-seronegative. Sequences were obtained from PBMCs. CDR3 bases: TGCGCCAGCAGCCAAGATATCATGGGGGCGCTTGGAAACACCATATATTTT. It encodes CASSQDIMGALGNTIYF.